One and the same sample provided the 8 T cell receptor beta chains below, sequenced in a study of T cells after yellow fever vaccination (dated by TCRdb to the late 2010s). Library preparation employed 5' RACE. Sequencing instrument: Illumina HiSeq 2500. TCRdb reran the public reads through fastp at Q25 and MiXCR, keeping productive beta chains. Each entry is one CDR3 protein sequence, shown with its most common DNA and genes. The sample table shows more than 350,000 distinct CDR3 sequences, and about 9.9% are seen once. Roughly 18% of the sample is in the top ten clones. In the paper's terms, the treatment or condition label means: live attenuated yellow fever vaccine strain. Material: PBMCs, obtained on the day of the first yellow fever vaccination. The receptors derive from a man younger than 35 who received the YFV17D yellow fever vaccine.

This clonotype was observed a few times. The CDR3 DNA follows: TGCGCCAGCCAGGGACAAGACTCCTACGAGCAGTACTTC. This codes for CASQGQDSYEQYF. The chain recombines TRBV5-1 with TRBJ2-7, with a weak D call TRBD1 (6 bases). V was clipped by 7 bases and J by 0 bases, with 11 bases between them. Germline CDR1 and CDR2: SGHRS and YFSETQ. The CDR3 extends over 13 amino acids.

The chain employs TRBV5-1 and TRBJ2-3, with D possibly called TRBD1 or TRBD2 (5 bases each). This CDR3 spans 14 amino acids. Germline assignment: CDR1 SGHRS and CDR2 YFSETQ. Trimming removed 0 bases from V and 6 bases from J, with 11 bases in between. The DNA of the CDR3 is TGCGCCAGCAGCTTGGGGCATTGGGGGGATACGCAGTATTTT. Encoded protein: CASSLGHWGDTQYF.

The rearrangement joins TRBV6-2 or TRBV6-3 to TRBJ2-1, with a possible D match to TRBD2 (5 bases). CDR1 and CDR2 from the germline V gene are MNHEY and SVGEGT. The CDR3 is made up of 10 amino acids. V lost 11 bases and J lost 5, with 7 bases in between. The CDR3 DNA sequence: TGTGCCGCCGGGGACAATGAGCAGTTCTTC. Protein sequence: CAAGDNEQFF.

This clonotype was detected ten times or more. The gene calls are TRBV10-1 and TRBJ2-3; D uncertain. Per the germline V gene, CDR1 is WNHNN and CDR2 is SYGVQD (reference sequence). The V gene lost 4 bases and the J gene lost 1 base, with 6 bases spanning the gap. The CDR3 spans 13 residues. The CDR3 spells CASSASGTDTQYF. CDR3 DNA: TGCGCCAGCAGTGCAAGCGGCACAGATACGCAGTATTTT.

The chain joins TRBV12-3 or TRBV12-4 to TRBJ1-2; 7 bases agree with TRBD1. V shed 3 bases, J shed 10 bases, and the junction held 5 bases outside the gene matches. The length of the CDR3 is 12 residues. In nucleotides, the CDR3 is TGTGCCAGCAGTTTCGCAGGGGGGGACTACACCTTC. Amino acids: CASSFAGGDYTF.

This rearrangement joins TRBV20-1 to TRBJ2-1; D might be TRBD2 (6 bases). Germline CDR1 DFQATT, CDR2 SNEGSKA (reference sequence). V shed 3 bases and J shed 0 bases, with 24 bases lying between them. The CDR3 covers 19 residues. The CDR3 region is CSARGTWAEPLSSYNEQFF. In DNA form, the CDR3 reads TGCAGTGCTAGGGGGACTTGGGCGGAGCCACTCAGCTCCTACAATGAGCAGTTCTTC.

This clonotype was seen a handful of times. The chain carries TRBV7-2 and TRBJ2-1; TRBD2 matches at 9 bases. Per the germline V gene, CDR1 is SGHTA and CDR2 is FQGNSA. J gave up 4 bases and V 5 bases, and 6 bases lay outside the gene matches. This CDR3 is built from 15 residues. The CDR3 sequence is CASSASGGMYNEQFF. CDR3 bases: TGTGCCAGCAGCGCAAGCGGGGGGATGTACAATGAGCAGTTCTTC.

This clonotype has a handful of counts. DNA for the CDR3: TGCAGTGCTAAACCTTTACGGGGGAACACCGGGGAGCTGTTTTTT. This translates into CSAKPLRGNTGELFF. The rearrangement links TRBV20-1 to TRBJ2-2; the D gene is possibly TRBD2 (5 bases). Germline CDR1 reads DFQATT; CDR2 reads SNEGSKA (reference sequence). There are 15 residues in the CDR3. Trimming shortened V by 4 bases and J by 1 base, and 13 bases separated the two germline ends.